One and the same sample provided the 8 T cell receptor beta chains below, sequenced in a study of T cells in Graves' hyperthyroidism and ophthalmopathy. What was amplified from RNA transcripts were TCR beta CDR3 regions. Researchers ran a first-round RT-PCR on the TCR CDR3 using the HTBI primer set. TCRdb re-called the multiplex PCR reads through MiXCR, storing one row per CDR3 protein. The sample shows about 500,000 distinct CDR3 sequences, approximately 15% of them seen only once. Sample: blood. The receptors here all came from a woman under 30 with Graves' hyperthyroidism.

The chain combines TRBV5-6 with TRBJ2-1, with TRBD1 matching 9 bases. J lost 4 bases, V lost 4 bases, and 12 bases had no gene match. Germline assignment: CDR1 SGHDT and CDR2 YYEEEE. This CDR3 spans 17 amino acids. The CDR3 coding sequence is TGTGCCAGCAGCCTGTCCCCTGGACAGGGGAGGTACAATGAGCAGTTCTTC. This encodes CASSLSPGQGRYNEQFF.

The chain recombines TRBV5-4 with TRBJ1-2; 8 bases fit TRBD1. The CDR3 has 16 amino acids. The junction had 12 bases not matched to a gene; V was cut back by 0 bases and J by 8 bases. The germline gives CDR1 SGHNT, CDR2 YYREEE (reference sequence). Here the CDR3 reads CASSLGPTGEGEGYTF. The DNA of the CDR3 is TGTGCCAGCAGCTTGGGACCGACAGGGGAGGGGGAAGGCTACACCTTC. Based on the CDR3 plus reference TRBV5-4 and TRBJ1-2, the full variable domain is ETGVTQSPTHLIKTRGQQVTLRCSSQSGHNTVSWYQQALGQGPQFIFQYYREEENGRGNFPPRFSGLQFPNYSSELNVNALELDDSALYLCASSLGPTGEGEGYTFGSGTRLTVV.

The chain recombines TRBV5-6 with TRBJ1-5; D call uncertain. Trimming stripped 1 base from V and 1 base from J, with 15 bases between. The CDR3 spans 17 residues. Germline V gene lookup returns CDR1 SGHDT and CDR2 YYEEEE. CDR3 protein: CASSLWLGRVSNQPQHF. CDR3 coding DNA: TGTGCCAGCAGCTTGTGGTTGGGAAGGGTGAGCAATCAGCCCCAGCATTTT.

There are many counts of this clonotype. The V call is TRBV6-6, the J call TRBJ2-5, with 12 bases lining up with TRBD2. This CDR3 comprises 16 residues. The J segment lost 5 bases and the V segment lost 2 bases, leaving 6 bases of the junction unmatched. Germline-derived CDR1 and CDR2 are MNHNY and SVGAGI (reference sequence). Here the CDR3 DNA reads TGTGCCAGCAGTTACCAACTAGCGGGAGGCCATGAGACCCAGTACTTC. It yields the protein CASSYQLAGGHETQYF.

As to this clonotype: Mismatch with germline at one junction end may stem from a read error. The V and J genes are TRBV5-1 and TRBJ2-3; D remains ambiguous. The CDR3 contains 14 residues. Per germline, CDR1 SGHRS and CDR2 YFSETQ. As DNA, the CDR3 is TGCGCCAGCAGCTTGGCCCGCGGCACAAATACGCAGTATTTT. Protein: CASSLARGTNTQYF.

This clonotype was counted between two and nine times. This chain connects TRBV29-1 to TRBJ1-4; D is perhaps TRBD1 (5 bases). In germline, CDR1 is SQVTM, CDR2 ANQGSEA. The V end was cut by 4 bases, the J end by 3 bases, with 12 bases between. The CDR3 is 14 amino acids. As DNA, the CDR3 is TGCAGCGTTGGTCGGGGCGGACCTAATGAAAAACTGTTTTTT. Amino acids: CSVGRGGPNEKLFF.

This clonotype was seen many times. The chain has TRBV18 and TRBJ1-5; D unresolved. Germline CDR1 KGHSH, CDR2 LQKENI. The length of the CDR3 is 14 residues. V lost 0 bases and J 4 bases, leaving 7 bases between the germline ends. The chain's CDR3 is CASSPPSVNQPQHF. DNA of the CDR3: TGTGCCAGCTCACCACCCTCAGTGAATCAGCCCCAGCATTTT.

At least ten counts were recorded for this clonotype. This chain joins TRBV18 and TRBJ1-1; no definite D call. The CDR3 sequence is 14 residues long. Trimming took 3 bases from V and 1 from J, leaving 9 bases between them. Germline V gene lookup returns CDR1 KGHSH and CDR2 LQKENI. The CDR3 nucleotides are TGTGCCAGCTCACCCATGGTGGAGAACACTGAAGCTTTCTTT. Its translation is CASSPMVENTEAFF.